This T cell receptor (beta chain) comes out of a study of blood T cell repertoires in COVID-19. Background on the study: T cells, B-cell-depleted T cells, or PBMCs supplied cDNA or gDNA.

Participants came from under 30 US areas, aged roughly 18 to 89 years. Membership in each cohort depended on participant-reported clinical history. In the authors' workflow: How many nucleated cells were present was estimated from reference gene primer amplification. Sequencing used immunoSEQ multiplex PCR; TCRdb keeps in-frame clones, though not all of them. V, J and clone size derive from that table, while D and trimming were established from the DNA sequence. Of roughly 140,000 clones listed, 75% to 90% are singletons. The CDR3 covers 11 residues. Trimming took off 5 bases at V and 2 bases at J, with 5 bases between the two ends. The germline CDR1 and CDR2 sequences are DFQATT and SNEGSKA (reference sequence).

V and J are TRBV20-1 and TRBJ2-3; D gene uncertain. Sequenced material: PBMCs or T cells enriched from blood (not recorded which). The clonotype originates from a man over 45 in a cohort exposed to, infected with or recovered from COVID-19 (not recorded which). The CDR3 loop is CSAFLTDTQYF. CDR3 DNA: TGCAGTGCTTTTCTCACAGATACGCAGTATTTT.